One sample yielded the 15 T cell receptor beta chains listed below, sequenced in a study of blood T cell repertoires in COVID-19. Assay used: immunoSEQ multiplex PCR; TCRdb lists only in-frame clones, some missing. Seen here are about 60,000 clones, approximately 90% observed once, and the top ten hold approximately 8.3%. The sample consisted of peripheral blood. Receptors were obtained from a human donor with active COVID-19. The donor label of this sample is uncertain.

The chain is built from TRBV6-1 and TRBJ2-7, with TRBD2 matching over 7 bases. The germline gives CDR1 MNHNS, CDR2 SASEGT. This CDR3 is built from 15 residues. V was pared by 0 bases and J by 0 bases, with 2 bases of the junction left unmatched. In nucleotides, the CDR3 is TGTGCCAGCAGTGAAGCAGCGGGGTACTCCTACGAGCAGTACTTC. This gives the protein CASSEAAGYSYEQYF.

The CDR3 loop is CASRTGLNSPLHF. The CDR3 bases are TGTGCCAGTCGGACAGGGCTTAATTCACCCCTCCACTTT. J is TRBJ1-6 and V is TRBV6-5, with TRBD1 identical over 8 bases. CDR1 and CDR2 (germline): MNHEY, SVGAGI. Trimming at V came to 9 bases and at J to 6 bases, leaving 4 bases not matched to a gene. This CDR3 has 13 residues.

This rearrangement joins TRBV4-3 to TRBJ2-3; D is perhaps TRBD2 (6 bases). The CDR3 is 16 residues long. Germline loops: CDR1 LGHNA, CDR2 YSLEER. V lost 0 bases, J lost 2 bases, and 12 bases lay in between. The CDR3 here is CASSQDKWGVTDTQYF. The CDR3 bases are TGCGCCAGCAGCCAAGATAAATGGGGGGTCACAGATACGCAGTATTTT.

The chain has TRBV4-3 and TRBJ2-2; 10 nucleotides agree with TRBD2. Germline V gene sequence: CDR1 LGHNA, CDR2 YSLEER. The CDR3 contains 16 residues. The ends lost 0 bases at V and 8 bases at J; junction bases unmatched: 6. The CDR3 DNA reads as TGCGCCAGCAGCCAAGAGGTAGCGGGAGGTTTTGGGGAGCTGTTTTTT. This encodes CASSQEVAGGFGELFF.

The rearrangement uses TRBV7-9 and TRBJ1-6; TRBD1 might be the D (6 bases). Germline V gene sequence: CDR1 SEHNR, CDR2 FQNEAQ (reference sequence). Trimming cost V 7 bases and J 7 bases, with 14 bases left between them. CDR3 length equals 14 residues. The CDR3 loop is CASTGDKANSPLHF. The CDR3 DNA follows: TGTGCCAGCACCGGGGACAAGGCAAATTCACCCCTCCACTTT.

V gene TRBV12-5 combines with J gene TRBJ2-7; 8 bases fit TRBD1. This CDR3 contains 13 residues. V was pared by 3 bases and J by 4 bases, with 2 bases of the junction left unmatched. Germline CDR1 and CDR2: LGHNT and FRNRAP. The CDR3 sequence: CASGLGQGYEQYF. The CDR3 DNA sequence: TGTGCTAGTGGTTTAGGACAGGGATACGAGCAGTACTTC.

The gene calls are TRBV3-1 (or the pseudogene TRBV3-2) and TRBJ2-7, with 7 bases aligning to TRBD1. The trim removed 3 bases at V and 1 base at J, leaving 6 bases unmatched. The CDR3 spans 15 residues. Germline V lookup: CDR1 LGHDT, CDR2 YNNKEL (reference sequence). CDR3 nucleotides: TGTGCCAGCAGCCAGGGGACAGTTCCTTCCTACGAGCAGTACTTC. Its protein is CASSQGTVPSYEQYF.

This rearrangement joins TRBV6-2 or TRBV6-3 to TRBJ1-4, with 7 bases fitting TRBD1. The CDR3 loop spans 15 amino acids. V lost 0 bases to trimming and J lost 4 bases; unmatched junction nucleotides: 2. Per germline, CDR1 MNHEY and CDR2 SVGEGT. As DNA, the CDR3 is TGTGCCAGCAGTTACTCGGCAGGGGGTAATGAAAAACTGTTTTTT. Translated: CASSYSAGGNEKLFF.

This chain uses TRBV7-9 with TRBJ2-7; maybe TRBD2 (7 bases). The CDR3 runs 13 residues. Germline V gene data show CDR1 as SEHNR and CDR2 as FQNEAQ (reference sequence). V lost 6 bases, J lost 2 bases, and 11 bases lay in between. The CDR3 sequence is CASRGGAAYEQYF. In nucleotides, the CDR3 is TGTGCCAGCAGGGGGGGGGCTGCCTACGAGCAGTACTTC.

This clone was seen only once. The chain combines TRBV5-1 with TRBJ2-7; D ambiguous. Germline lookup yields CDR1 SGHRS and CDR2 YFSETQ. Trimming stripped 1 base from V and 6 bases from J, with 17 bases between. There are 15 residues in the CDR3. The CDR3 DNA sequence: TGCGCCAGCAGCTTGTTAGGAGACGTTCTTGCCGAGCAGTACTTC. Its translation is CASSLLGDVLAEQYF.

The chain links TRBV7-2 to TRBJ2-1; D perhaps matches TRBD1 (6 bases). The CDR3 is 15 amino acids. CDR1 and CDR2 (germline): SGHTA, FQGNSA. The V end lost 3 bases, the J end lost 5 bases, and 14 bases lay between the germline ends. For the CDR3, the DNA is TGTGCCAGCAGCTTCCGGGACACCTACGACAATGAGCAGTTCTTC. It codes for CASSFRDTYDNEQFF.

Points on this clone: The DNA is left out, because the CDR3 cannot be placed on it with certainty; the CDR3 is given as TCRdb lists it. V and J are TRBV13 and TRBJ1-2. Germline V gene lookup returns CDR1 PRHDT and CDR2 FYEKMQ (reference sequence). The CDR3 region is 14 residues in length, termini included. CDR3 amino acids: CASSFGSGGSGYTF.

J is TRBJ2-7 and V is TRBV5-4; D perhaps matches TRBD1 (5 bases). This CDR3 has 12 residues. Germline CDR1 reads SGHNT; CDR2 reads YYREEE (reference sequence). V shed 5 bases and J shed 5 bases, with 11 bases lying between them. For the CDR3, the DNA is TGTGCCAGCAGTACCAGGGATCACGAGCAGTACTTC. It yields the protein CASSTRDHEQYF.

The chain couples TRBV29-1 to TRBJ1-2; D uncertain. Trimming cost V 3 bases and J 0 bases, with 14 bases left between them. Germline CDR1 SQVTM, CDR2 ANQGSEA. CDR3 length: 15 amino acids. The CDR3 region is CSVEPREDPNYGYTF. CDR3 bases: TGCAGCGTTGAGCCCCGGGAGGACCCTAACTATGGCTACACCTTC.

CDR3 in DNA: TGTGCCAGCCTGGGACAGAAACCCTACGAGCAGTACTTC. Translation gives CASLGQKPYEQYF. The J gene is TRBJ2-7, the V gene TRBV28; 7 bases line up with TRBD1. This CDR3 contains 13 residues. CDR1 and CDR2 (germline): MDHEN, SYDVKM. J lost 2 bases, V lost 8 bases, and 6 bases had no gene match.